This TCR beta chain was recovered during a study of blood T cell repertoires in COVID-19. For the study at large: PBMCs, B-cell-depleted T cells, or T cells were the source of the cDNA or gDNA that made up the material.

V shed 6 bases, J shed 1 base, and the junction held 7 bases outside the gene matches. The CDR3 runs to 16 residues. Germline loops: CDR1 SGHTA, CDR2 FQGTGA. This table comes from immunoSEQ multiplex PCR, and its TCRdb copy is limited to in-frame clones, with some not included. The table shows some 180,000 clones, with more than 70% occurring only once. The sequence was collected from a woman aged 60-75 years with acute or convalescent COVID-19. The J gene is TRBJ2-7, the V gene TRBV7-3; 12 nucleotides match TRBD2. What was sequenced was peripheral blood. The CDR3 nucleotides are TGTGCCAGCAGTCCCGGGACTAGCGGGTCTTCCTACGAGCAGTACTTC. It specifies CASSPGTSGSSYEQYF.